The next 24 T cell receptor beta chains were all read from a single sample in a study of technical replicates of blood from a handful of donors. Produced via immunoSEQ multiplex PCR; TCRdb's table is partial and in-frame only. The sample contains about 53,000 clones, about 86% of which appear only once. Source material: PBMCs. Receptors originate from a human donor in good health. Some clones in this sample may be carry-over from other donors' samples.

The chain links TRBV2 to TRBJ2-1; D is unresolved. V lost 2 bases to trimming and J lost 2 bases, with 16 bases between them. This CDR3 has 17 residues. Per germline, CDR1 SNHLY and CDR2 FYNNEI. Here the CDR3 reads CASSESRQAATYNEQFF. DNA of the CDR3: TGTGCCAGCAGTGAAAGTCGGCAGGCCGCAACCTACAATGAGCAGTTCTTC.

In this sample, this clone turned up once. The chain couples TRBV5-6 to TRBJ1-2; D not certain. The V gene lost 4 bases and the J gene lost 2 bases, with 12 bases spanning the gap. Per the germline V gene, CDR1 is SGHDT and CDR2 is YYEEEE. The CDR3 has 14 amino acids. For the CDR3, the DNA is TGTGCCAGCAGCCCGGGAGTGAAGAACTATGGCTACACCTTC. Its translation: CASSPGVKNYGYTF.

The V call is TRBV2, the J call TRBJ1-2; the match to TRBD1 covers 7 bases. This CDR3 spans 15 amino acids. Germline values: CDR1 SNHLY, CDR2 FYNNEI. Unmatched junction bases numbered 11, after V lost 6 bases and J lost 4 bases. Written as DNA, the CDR3 is TGTGCCAGCAGAGAAAGAGAGCAGGGGGGCTATGGCTACACCTTC. It encodes CASREREQGGYGYTF.

This chain connects TRBV4-3 to TRBJ2-2, with D hard to call. This CDR3 spans 15 amino acids. CDR1 and CDR2 (germline): LGHNA, YSLEER. V lost 7 bases, J lost 0 bases, and 12 bases lay in between. The CDR3 here is CASTQWAANTGELFF. Here the CDR3 DNA reads TGCGCCAGCACCCAGTGGGCAGCGAACACCGGGGAGCTGTTTTTT.

The genes are TRBV7-9 and TRBJ2-7; TRBD2 agrees at 8 bases. The ends lost 5 bases at V and 5 bases at J; junction bases unmatched: 11. The CDR3 totals 15 residues. From germline, CDR1 is SEHNR and CDR2 FQNEAQ (reference sequence). The CDR3 bases are TGTGCCAGCAGCATTAAGAGCGGGGGCCCCCACGAGCAGTACTTC. This encodes CASSIKSGGPHEQYF.

The chain joins TRBV7-2 to TRBJ1-1, with a tentative D call TRBD1 (5 bases). The V and J ends lost 5 bases and 2 bases respectively, with 12 bases between them. The CDR3 extends over 14 amino acids. Looked up from germline, CDR1 is SGHTA and CDR2 is FQGNSA. This chain's CDR3 is CASSPVGGNTEAFF. The DNA of the CDR3 is TGTGCCAGCAGCCCCGTGGGGGGAAACACTGAAGCTTTCTTT.

This sequence joins TRBV4-2 and TRBJ2-3; D is undetermined. V was shortened by 3 bases and J by 0 bases, with 4 bases between the two germline ends. The CDR3 spans 13 residues. The germline V gene has CDR1 LGHNA and CDR2 YNFKEQ. Here the CDR3 reads CASSHASTDTQYF. CDR3 nucleotide sequence: TGTGCCAGCAGCCACGCGAGCACAGATACGCAGTATTTT.

V gene TRBV5-1 combines with J gene TRBJ2-3, with TRBD2 matching 11 bases. This CDR3 region has 17 residues. Germline V lookup: CDR1 SGHRS, CDR2 YFSETQ. V dropped 3 bases and J dropped 2; count of bases not matched to a gene: 8. This CDR3 is CASSSGTSGGFTDTQYF. CDR3 sequence (DNA): TGCGCCAGCAGCTCCGGGACTAGCGGAGGGTTCACAGATACGCAGTATTTT.

The genes are TRBV7-6 and TRBJ2-7; TRBD2 matches 10 bases. Germline V lookup: CDR1 SGHVS, CDR2 FNYEAQ. V lost 4 bases and J lost 7; bases outside the gene matches: 13. There are 16 residues in the CDR3. The CDR3 region is CASSSLAGANRGEQYF. The CDR3 DNA follows: TGTGCCAGCAGCTCTCTAGCGGGGGCGAACCGGGGGGAGCAGTACTTC.

The genes are TRBV7-2 and TRBJ1-6, with D maybe TRBD1 (5 bases). Germline CDR1 SGHTA, CDR2 FQGNSA. The CDR3 loop spans 15 amino acids. The ends were cut back, 2 bases at V and 2 bases at J, with 7 bases in the middle. The CDR3 spells CASSLLTAYNSPLHF. The CDR3, as DNA: TGTGCCAGCAGCTTATTGACAGCCTATAATTCACCCCTCCACTTT. Supplemented by reference TRBV7-2 and TRBJ1-6, the full variable domain reads GAGVSQSPSNKVTEKGKDVELRCDPISGHTALYWYRQSLGQGLEFLIYFQGNSAPDKSGLPSDRFSAERTGGSVSTLTIQRTQQEDSAVYLCASSLLTAYNSPLHFGNGTRLTVT.

This chain connects TRBV9 to TRBJ1-2; no reliable D call. There are 14 residues in the CDR3. Germline CDR1 reads SGDLS; CDR2 reads YYNGEE. Trimming stripped 1 base from V and 8 bases from J, with 15 bases between. The CDR3 is CASSVSPASEGYTF. CDR3 bases: TGTGCCAGCAGCGTAAGCCCTGCCTCTGAGGGCTACACCTTC.

Worth noting for this clone: This specimen includes other DNA sequences encoding the same CDR3. The rearrangement uses TRBV15 and TRBJ2-7, with D perhaps matching TRBD1 (5 bases). V shed 1 base and J shed 7 bases, with 14 bases lying between them. CDR3 size: 14 residues. Germline CDR1 LNHNV, CDR2 YYDKDF (reference sequence). The DNA of the CDR3 is TGTGCCACCAGCAGAGTAGACAGAAAGGAGGAGCAGTACTTC. Protein sequence: CATSRVDRKEEQYF.

V and J are TRBV5-1 and TRBJ1-3; D is perhaps TRBD1 (5 bases). The CDR3 sequence is 15 residues long. Germline lookup yields CDR1 SGHRS and CDR2 YFSETQ. The V gene lost 3 bases and the J gene lost 3 bases, with 13 bases spanning the gap. Here the CDR3 DNA reads TGCGCCAGCAGCTCTGCAGGGTCGAGTGGAAACACCATATATTTT. Translation: CASSSAGSSGNTIYF. Drawing the rest from reference TRBV5-1 and TRBJ1-3, the complete variable domain is KAGVTQTPRYLIKTRGQQVTLSCSPISGHRSVSWYQQTPGQGLQFLFEYFSETQRNKGNFPGRFSGRQFSNSRSEMNVSTLELGDSALYLCASSSAGSSGNTIYFGEGSWLTVV.

This chain uses TRBV18 with TRBJ2-7; D is unresolved. Germline V gene lookup returns CDR1 KGHSH and CDR2 LQKENI. This CDR3 region has 14 residues. V lost 2 bases, J lost 5 bases, and 13 bases lay in between. In nucleotides, the CDR3 is TGTGCCAGCTCACCATCCCGGTCGTTGAACGAGCAGTACTTC. Translating gives CASSPSRSLNEQYF.

The chain employs TRBV4-1 and TRBJ2-7; TRBD1 matches 11 bases. The germline gives CDR1 MGHRA, CDR2 YSYEKL. The J segment lost 4 bases and the V segment lost 0 bases, leaving 5 bases of the junction unmatched. The CDR3 is 16 amino acids. As DNA, the CDR3 is TGCGCCAGCAGCCAAGAGCAAGGACAGGGGGCTTACGAGCAGTACTTC. Protein: CASSQEQGQGAYEQYF.

The chain combines TRBV5-1 with TRBJ2-7; possibly TRBD1 for D (6 bases). Trimming removed 0 bases at V and 3 bases at J, with 10 bases between. This CDR3 is 14 amino acids long. CDR1 is SGHRS, CDR2 YFSETQ, per germline. The CDR3 protein is CASSLAWGLYEQYF. The CDR3 nucleotides are TGCGCCAGCAGCTTGGCTTGGGGGCTCTACGAGCAGTACTTC.

This chain uses TRBV29-1 with TRBJ2-7; 8 positions match TRBD2. The CDR3 is 13 amino acids. Losses at the gene ends were 4 bases for V and 4 bases for J; bases not matched to a gene: 6. CDR1 is SQVTM, CDR2 ANQGSEA, per germline. The CDR3 is CSVVVPGGYEQYF. The CDR3 DNA is TGCAGCGTTGTGGTTCCGGGGGGGTACGAGCAGTACTTC.

The J gene is TRBJ2-7, the V gene TRBV5-6, with TRBD1 matching over 9 bases. The V segment lost 4 bases and the J segment 5 bases; nucleotides outside the gene matches: 4. The CDR3 runs to 13 residues. Germline V lookup: CDR1 SGHDT, CDR2 YYEEEE. This CDR3 reads CASSTGQGDEQYF. As DNA, the CDR3 is TGTGCCAGCAGCACGGGACAGGGTGACGAGCAGTACTTC.

V and J are TRBV18 and TRBJ1-1; D is unclear. In germline, CDR1 is KGHSH, CDR2 LQKENI. CDR3 length: 14 residues. Trimming pared 6 bases from V and 4 bases from J, leaving 15 bases between. The CDR3 spells CASSPTGSSTEAFF. Written as DNA, the CDR3 is TGTGCCAGCTCCCCGACGGGGTCGAGCACTGAAGCTTTCTTT.

This rearrangement joins TRBV29-1 to TRBJ2-7; 14 nucleotides align to TRBD2. The J segment lost 3 bases and the V segment lost 7 bases, leaving 11 bases of the junction unmatched. Germline CDR1 is SQVTM and CDR2 is ANQGSEA. This CDR3 is built from 16 residues. CDR3 in amino acids: CSARKGLAGEGYEQYF. DNA for the CDR3: TGCAGCGCCCGAAAGGGACTAGCGGGAGAAGGCTACGAGCAGTACTTC.

The chain recombines TRBV7-2 with TRBJ1-1; TRBD1 aligns across 7 bases. The V gene's germline CDR1 is SGHTA and CDR2 FQGNSA. This CDR3 region has 15 residues. V lost 4 bases to trimming and J lost 5 bases; unmatched junction nucleotides: 10. The CDR3 loop is CASSYLTGAGTEAFF. Written as DNA, the CDR3 is TGTGCCAGCAGCTACCTAACAGGGGCCGGGACTGAAGCTTTCTTT. Complete variable domain (other parts from reference TRBV7-2 and TRBJ1-1): GAGVSQSPSNKVTEKGKDVELRCDPISGHTALYWYRQSLGQGLEFLIYFQGNSAPDKSGLPSDRFSAERTGGSVSTLTIQRTQQEDSAVYLCASSYLTGAGTEAFFGQGTRLTVV.

V is TRBV18 and J is TRBJ2-7; D might be TRBD2 (6 bases). CDR3 size: 16 residues. Germline CDR1 is KGHSH and CDR2 is LQKENI. Trimming took off 2 bases at V and 1 base at J, with 15 bases between the two ends. Here the CDR3 DNA reads TGTGCCAGCTCACCAAAGTGGGACTCAAGTTCCTACGAGCAGTACTTC. Protein sequence: CASSPKWDSSSYEQYF.

J is TRBJ2-7 and V is TRBV5-6; 10 bases line up with TRBD1. The CDR3 consists of 15 residues. Per germline, CDR1 SGHDT and CDR2 YYEEEE. Unmatched junction bases numbered 2, after V lost 2 bases and J lost 0 bases. CDR3: CASSFGQGVSYEQYF. CDR3 bases: TGTGCCAGCAGCTTCGGACAGGGGGTCTCCTACGAGCAGTACTTC.

This chain links TRBV7-9 with TRBJ2-3; 8 bases map to TRBD2. With 1 base clipped from V and 8 bases from J, the junction kept 2 bases outside the gene matches. CDR3 length equals 13 residues. The germline gives CDR1 SEHNR, CDR2 FQNEAQ (reference sequence). CDR3 protein: CASSLEGLVTQYF. In DNA form, the CDR3 reads TGTGCCAGCAGCTTAGAGGGACTAGTTACGCAGTATTTT.